The subject of this entry is one TCR beta chain. This sample is drawn from a study of blood T cell repertoires in COVID-19. Study information: Acute-phase and convalescent COVID-19 samples originated in the United States, Italy and Spain. T cells, B-cell-depleted T cells, or PBMCs supplied cDNA or gDNA.

V gave up 9 bases and J gave up 0 bases, with 11 bases separating them. The V gene's germline CDR1 is LGHNA and CDR2 YSLEER. The CDR3 covers 13 residues. Original processing notes: Nucleated cell counts were estimated from reference gene primer amplification. Repertoires were generated with immunoSEQ multiplex PCR, while TCRdb's copy carries only in-frame clones and drops some. That table furnishes V, J and clone size, whereas the DNA furnished D and trimming. The data contain approximately 35,000 clones, 85% to 90% of them singletons. This receptor was taken from a woman between 65 and 79 years old with active COVID-19. The chain uses TRBV4-3 and TRBJ2-5; weak D call: TRBD1 (5 bases). Material: peripheral blood. This CDR3 is CARKQTDQETQYF. Written as DNA, the CDR3 is TGCGCCAGAAAACAGACAGACCAAGAGACCCAGTACTTC.